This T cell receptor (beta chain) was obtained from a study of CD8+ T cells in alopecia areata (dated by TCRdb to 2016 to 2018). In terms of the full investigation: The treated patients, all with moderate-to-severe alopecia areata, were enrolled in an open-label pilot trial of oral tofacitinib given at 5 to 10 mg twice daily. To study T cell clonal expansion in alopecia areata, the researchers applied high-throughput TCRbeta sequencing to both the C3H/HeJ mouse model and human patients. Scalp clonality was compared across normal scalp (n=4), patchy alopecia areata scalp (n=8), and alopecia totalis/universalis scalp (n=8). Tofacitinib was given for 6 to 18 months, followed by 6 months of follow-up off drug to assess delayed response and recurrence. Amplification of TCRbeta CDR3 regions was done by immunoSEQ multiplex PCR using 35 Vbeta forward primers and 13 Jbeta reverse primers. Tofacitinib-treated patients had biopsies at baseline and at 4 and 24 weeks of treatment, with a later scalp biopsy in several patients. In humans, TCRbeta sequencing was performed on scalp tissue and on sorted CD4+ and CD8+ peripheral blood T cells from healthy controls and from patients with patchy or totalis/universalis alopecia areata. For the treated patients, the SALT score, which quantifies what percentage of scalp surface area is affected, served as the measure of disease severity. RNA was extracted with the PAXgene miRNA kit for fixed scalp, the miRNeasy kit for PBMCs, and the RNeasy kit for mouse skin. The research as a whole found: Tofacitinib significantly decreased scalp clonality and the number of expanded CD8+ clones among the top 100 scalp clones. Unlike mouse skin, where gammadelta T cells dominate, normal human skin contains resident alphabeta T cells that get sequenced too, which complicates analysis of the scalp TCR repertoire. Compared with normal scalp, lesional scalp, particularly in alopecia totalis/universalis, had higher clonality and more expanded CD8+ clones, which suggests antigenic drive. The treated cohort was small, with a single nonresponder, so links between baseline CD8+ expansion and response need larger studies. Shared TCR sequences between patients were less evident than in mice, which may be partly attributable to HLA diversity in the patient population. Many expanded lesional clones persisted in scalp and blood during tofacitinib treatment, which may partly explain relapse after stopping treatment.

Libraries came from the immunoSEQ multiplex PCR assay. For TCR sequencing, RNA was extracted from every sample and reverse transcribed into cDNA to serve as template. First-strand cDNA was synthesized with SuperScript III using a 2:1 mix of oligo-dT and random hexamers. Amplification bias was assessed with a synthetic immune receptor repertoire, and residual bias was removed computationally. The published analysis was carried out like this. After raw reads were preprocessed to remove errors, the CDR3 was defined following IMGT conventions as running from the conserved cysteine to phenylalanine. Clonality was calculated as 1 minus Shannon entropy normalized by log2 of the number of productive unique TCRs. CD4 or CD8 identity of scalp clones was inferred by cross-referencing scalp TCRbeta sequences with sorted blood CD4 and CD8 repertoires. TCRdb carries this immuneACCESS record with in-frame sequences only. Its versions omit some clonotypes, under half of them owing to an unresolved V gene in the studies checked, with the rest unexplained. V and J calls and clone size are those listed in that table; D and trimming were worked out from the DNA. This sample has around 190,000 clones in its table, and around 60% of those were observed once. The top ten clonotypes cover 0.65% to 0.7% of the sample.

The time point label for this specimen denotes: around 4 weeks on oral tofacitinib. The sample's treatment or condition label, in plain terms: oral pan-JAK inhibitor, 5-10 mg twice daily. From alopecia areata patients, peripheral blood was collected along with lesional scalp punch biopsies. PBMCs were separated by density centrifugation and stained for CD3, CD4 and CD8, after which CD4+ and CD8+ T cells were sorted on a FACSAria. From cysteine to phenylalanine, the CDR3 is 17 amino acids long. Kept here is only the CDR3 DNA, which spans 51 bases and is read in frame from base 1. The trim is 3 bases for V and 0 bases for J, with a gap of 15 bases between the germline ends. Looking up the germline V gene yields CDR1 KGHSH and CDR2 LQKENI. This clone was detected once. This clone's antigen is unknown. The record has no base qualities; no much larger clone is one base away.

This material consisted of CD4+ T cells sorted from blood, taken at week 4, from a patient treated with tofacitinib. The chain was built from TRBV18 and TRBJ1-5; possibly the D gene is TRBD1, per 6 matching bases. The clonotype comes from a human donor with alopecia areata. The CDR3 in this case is CASSPNGDRNSNQPQHF. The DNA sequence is TGTGCCAGCTCACCGAATGGAGACAGGAATAGCAATCAGCCCCAGCATTTT. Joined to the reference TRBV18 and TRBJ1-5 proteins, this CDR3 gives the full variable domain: NAGVMQNPRHLVRRRGQEARLRCSPMKGHSHVYWYRQLPEEGLKFMVYLQKENIIDESGMPKERFSAEFPKEGPSILRIQQVVRGDSAAYFCASSPNGDRNSNQPQHFGDGTRLSIL.